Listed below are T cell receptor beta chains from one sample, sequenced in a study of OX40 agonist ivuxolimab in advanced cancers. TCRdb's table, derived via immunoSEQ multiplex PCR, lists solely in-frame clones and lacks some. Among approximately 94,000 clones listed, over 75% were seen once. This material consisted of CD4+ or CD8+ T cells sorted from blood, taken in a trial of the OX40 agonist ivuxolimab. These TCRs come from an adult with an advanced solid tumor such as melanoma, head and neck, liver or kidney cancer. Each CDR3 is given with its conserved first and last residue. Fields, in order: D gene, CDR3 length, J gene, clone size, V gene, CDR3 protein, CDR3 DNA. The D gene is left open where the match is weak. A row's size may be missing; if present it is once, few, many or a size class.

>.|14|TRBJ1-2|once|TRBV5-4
CASSRGERNYGYTF
TGTGCCAGCAGCCGGGGGGAGAGAAACTATGGCTACACCTTC
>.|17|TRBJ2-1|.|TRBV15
CATSRERALSSYNEQFF
TGTGCCACCAGCAGGGAACGAGCGCTGAGCTCCTACAATGAGCAGTTCTTC
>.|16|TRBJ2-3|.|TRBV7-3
CASSLQSNGGSDTQYF
TGTGCCAGCAGCTTACAGAGTAACGGGGGTTCAGATACGCAGTATTTT
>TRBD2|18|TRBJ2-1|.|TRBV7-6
CASSLTSGSYSQYNEQFF
TGTGCCAGCAGCTTAACCAGCGGGAGTTACTCGCAGTACAATGAGCAGTTCTTC
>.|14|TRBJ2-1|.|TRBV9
CASSVGGGINEQFF
TGTGCCAGCAGCGTAGGAGGCGGGATCAATGAGCAGTTCTTC
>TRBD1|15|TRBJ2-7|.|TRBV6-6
CASSSPRTGTYEQYF
TGTGCCAGCAGTTCCCCCCGGACAGGGACCTACGAGCAGTACTTC
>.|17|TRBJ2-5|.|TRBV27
CASKSSGTRPQQETQYF
TGTGCCAGCAAATCTTCAGGGACTCGACCACAACAAGAGACCCAGTACTTC
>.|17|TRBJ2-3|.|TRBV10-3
CAISESATLPSTDTQYF
TGTGCCATCAGTGAGTCCGCAACACTGCCTAGCACAGATACGCAGTATTTT
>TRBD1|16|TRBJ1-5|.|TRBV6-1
CASSARQGHSNQPQHF
TGTGCCAGCAGTGCGCGACAGGGTCATAGCAATCAGCCCCAGCATTTT
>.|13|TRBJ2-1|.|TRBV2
CASTDFSRVEQFF
TGTGCCAGCACCGACTTTTCCAGGGTCGAGCAGTTCTTC
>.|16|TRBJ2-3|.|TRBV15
CATSRAASGRTDTQYF
TGTGCCACCAGCAGAGCGGCCAGCGGACGCACAGATACGCAGTATTTT
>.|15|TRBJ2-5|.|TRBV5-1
CASSFTLGGRETQYF
TGCGCCAGCAGCTTCACCTTGGGGGGCCGGGAGACCCAGTACTTC
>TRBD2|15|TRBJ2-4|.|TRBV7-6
CASSAGTSGRNIQYF
TGTGCCAGCAGCGCCGGGACTAGCGGGAGAAACATTCAGTACTTC
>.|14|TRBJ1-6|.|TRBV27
CASSSDRYYSPLHF
TGTGCCAGCAGTTCCGACAGATACTATTCACCCCTCCACTTT
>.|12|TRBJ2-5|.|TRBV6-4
CASSLPGETQYF
TGTGCCAGCAGCCTCCCGGGGGAGACCCAGTACTTC
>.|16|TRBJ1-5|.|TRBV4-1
CASSHIGRQPNQPQHF
TGCGCCAGCAGCCACATAGGTCGACAGCCGAATCAGCCCCAGCATTTT
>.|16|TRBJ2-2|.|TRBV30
CAWSAHRGLNTGELFF
TGTGCCTGGAGTGCCCACCGGGGACTCAACACCGGGGAGCTGTTTTTT
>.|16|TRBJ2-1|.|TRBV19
CASSPSAGGPRDEQFF
TGTGCCAGTAGCCCTTCCGCTGGGGGCCCTAGAGACGAGCAGTTCTTC
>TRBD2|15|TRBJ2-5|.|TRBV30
CAWGGGSGSGETQYF
TGTGCCTGGGGCGGTGGTAGCGGGAGCGGGGAGACCCAGTACTTC
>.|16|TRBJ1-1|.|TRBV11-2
CASSLVSVFGAGEAFF
TGTGCCAGCAGCTTAGTCTCGGTATTCGGGGCAGGGGAAGCTTTCTTT
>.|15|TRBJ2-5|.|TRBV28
CASSPRGALQETQYF
TGTGCCAGCAGTCCGCGCGGGGCCCTCCAAGAGACCCAGTACTTC
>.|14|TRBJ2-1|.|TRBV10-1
CASSSSQGGNEQFF
TGCGCCAGCAGTTCCTCACAGGGAGGCAATGAGCAGTTCTTC
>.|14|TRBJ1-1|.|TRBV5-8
CASSLDPGVPEAFF
TGTGCCAGCAGCTTGGATCCGGGGGTACCTGAAGCTTTCTTT
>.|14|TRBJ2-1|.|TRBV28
CASSWHRQYNEQFF
TGTGCCAGCAGTTGGCACAGGCAATACAATGAGCAGTTCTTC